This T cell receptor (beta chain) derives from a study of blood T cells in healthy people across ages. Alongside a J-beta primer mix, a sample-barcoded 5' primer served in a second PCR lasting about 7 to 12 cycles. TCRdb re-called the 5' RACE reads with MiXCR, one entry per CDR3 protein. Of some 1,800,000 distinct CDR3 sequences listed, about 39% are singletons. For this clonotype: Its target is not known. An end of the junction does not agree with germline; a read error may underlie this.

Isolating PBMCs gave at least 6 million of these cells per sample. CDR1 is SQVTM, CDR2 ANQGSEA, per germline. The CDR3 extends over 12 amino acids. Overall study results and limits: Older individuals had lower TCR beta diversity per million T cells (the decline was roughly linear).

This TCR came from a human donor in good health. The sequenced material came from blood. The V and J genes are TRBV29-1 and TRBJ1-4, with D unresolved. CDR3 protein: CSVGIEGEKRFF. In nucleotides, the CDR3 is TGCAGCGTGGGTATTGAAGGCGAAAAACGGTTTTTT.